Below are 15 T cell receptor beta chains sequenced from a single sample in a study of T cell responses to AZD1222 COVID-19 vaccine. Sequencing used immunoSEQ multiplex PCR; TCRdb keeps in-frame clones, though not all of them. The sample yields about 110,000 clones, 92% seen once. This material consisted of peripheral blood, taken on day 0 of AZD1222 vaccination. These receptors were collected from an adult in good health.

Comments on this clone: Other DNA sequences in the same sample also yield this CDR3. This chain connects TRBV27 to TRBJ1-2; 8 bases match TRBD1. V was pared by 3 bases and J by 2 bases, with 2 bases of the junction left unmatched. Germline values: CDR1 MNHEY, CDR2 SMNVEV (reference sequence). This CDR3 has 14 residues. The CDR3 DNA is TGTGCCAGCAGTTTGCAGGGGGCGAACTATGGCTACACCTTC. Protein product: CASSLQGANYGYTF.

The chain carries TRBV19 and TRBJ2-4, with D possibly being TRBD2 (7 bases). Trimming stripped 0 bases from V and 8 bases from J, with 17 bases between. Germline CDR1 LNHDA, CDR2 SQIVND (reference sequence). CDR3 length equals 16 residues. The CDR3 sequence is CASSIDLGGGSDIQYF. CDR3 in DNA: TGTGCCAGTAGTATAGATCTAGGGGGGGGCAGTGACATTCAGTACTTC. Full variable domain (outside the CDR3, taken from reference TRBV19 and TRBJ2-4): DGGITQSPKYLFRKEGQNVTLSCEQNLNHDAMYWYRQDPGQGLRLIYYSQIVNDFQKGDIAEGYSVSREKKESFPLTVTSAQKNPTAFYLCASSIDLGGGSDIQYFGAGTRLSVL.

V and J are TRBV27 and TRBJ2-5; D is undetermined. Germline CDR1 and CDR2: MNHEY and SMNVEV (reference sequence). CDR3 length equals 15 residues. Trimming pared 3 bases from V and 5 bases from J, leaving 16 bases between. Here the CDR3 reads CASSFGPGPWETQYF. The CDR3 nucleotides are TGTGCCAGCAGTTTTGGACCCGGGCCGTGGGAGACCCAGTACTTC.

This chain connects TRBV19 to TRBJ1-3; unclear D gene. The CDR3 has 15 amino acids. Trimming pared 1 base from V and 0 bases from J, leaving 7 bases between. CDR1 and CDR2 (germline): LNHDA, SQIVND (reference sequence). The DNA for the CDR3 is TGTGCCAGTAGTATAGGGGCCCGCTCTGGAAACACCATATATTTT. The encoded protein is CASSIGARSGNTIYF.

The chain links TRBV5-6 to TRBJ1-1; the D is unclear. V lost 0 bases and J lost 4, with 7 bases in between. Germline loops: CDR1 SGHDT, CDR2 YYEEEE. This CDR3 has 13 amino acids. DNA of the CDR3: TGTGCCAGCAGCTTGGGCGTCTTCACTGAAGCTTTCTTT. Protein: CASSLGVFTEAFF.

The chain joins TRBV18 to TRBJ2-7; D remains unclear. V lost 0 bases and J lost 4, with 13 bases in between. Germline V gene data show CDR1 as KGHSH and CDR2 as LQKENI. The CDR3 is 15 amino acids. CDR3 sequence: CASSPPWVLGYEQYF. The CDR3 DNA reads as TGTGCCAGCTCACCACCATGGGTTTTGGGATACGAGCAGTACTTC.

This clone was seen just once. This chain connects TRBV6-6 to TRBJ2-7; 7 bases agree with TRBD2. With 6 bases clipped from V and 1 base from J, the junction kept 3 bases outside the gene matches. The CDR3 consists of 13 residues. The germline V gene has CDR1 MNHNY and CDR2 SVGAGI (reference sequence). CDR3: CASSPGGSYEQYF. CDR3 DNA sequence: TGTGCCAGCAGCCCGGGGGGATCCTACGAGCAGTACTTC.

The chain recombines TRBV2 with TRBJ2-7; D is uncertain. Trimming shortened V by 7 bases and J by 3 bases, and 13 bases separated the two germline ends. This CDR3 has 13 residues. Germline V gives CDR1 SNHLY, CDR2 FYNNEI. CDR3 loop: CASIGQPHYEQYF. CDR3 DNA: TGTGCCAGCATAGGGCAGCCCCACTACGAGCAGTACTTC.

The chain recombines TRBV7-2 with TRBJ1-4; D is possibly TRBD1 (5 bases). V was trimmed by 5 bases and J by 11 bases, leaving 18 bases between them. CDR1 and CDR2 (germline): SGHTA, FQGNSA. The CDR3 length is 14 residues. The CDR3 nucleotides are TGTGCCAGCAGCCCCGATGGGGGGTTGGAGAAACTGTTTTTT. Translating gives CASSPDGGLEKLFF.

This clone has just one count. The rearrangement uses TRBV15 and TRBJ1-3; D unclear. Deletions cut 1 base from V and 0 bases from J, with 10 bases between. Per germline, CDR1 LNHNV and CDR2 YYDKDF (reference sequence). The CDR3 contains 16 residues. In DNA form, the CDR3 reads TGTGCCACCAGCAGAGTGGGCAGCAGCTCTGGAAACACCATATATTTT. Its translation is CATSRVGSSSGNTIYF.

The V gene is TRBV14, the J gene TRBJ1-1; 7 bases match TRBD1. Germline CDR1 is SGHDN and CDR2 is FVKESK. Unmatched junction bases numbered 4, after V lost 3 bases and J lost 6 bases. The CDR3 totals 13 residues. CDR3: CASSQDRSAEAFF. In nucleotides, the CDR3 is TGTGCCAGCAGCCAGGACAGGTCCGCTGAAGCTTTCTTT. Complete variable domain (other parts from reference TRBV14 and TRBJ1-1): EAGVTQFPSHSVIEKGQTVTLRCDPISGHDNLYWYRRVMGKEIKFLLHFVKESKQDESGMPNNRFLAERTGGTYSTLKVQPAELEDSGVYFCASSQDRSAEAFFGQGTRLTVV.

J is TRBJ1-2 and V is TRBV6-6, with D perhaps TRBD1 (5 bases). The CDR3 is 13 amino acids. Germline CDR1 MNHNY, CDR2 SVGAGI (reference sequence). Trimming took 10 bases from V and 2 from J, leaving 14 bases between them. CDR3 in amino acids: CATTATGNYGYTF. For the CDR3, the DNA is TGTGCCACCACCGCCACAGGAAACTATGGCTACACCTTC.

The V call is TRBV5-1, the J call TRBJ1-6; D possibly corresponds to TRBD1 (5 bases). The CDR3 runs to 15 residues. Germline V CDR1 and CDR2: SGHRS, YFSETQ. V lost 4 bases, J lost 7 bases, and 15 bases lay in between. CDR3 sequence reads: CASSPRTMGNSPLHF. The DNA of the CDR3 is TGCGCCAGCAGCCCCCGGACAATGGGGAATTCACCCCTCCACTTT.

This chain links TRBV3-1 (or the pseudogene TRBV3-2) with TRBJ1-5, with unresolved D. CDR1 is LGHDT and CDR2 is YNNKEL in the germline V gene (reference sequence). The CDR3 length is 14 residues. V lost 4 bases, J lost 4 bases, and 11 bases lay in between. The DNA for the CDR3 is TGTGCCAGCAGCCCATCAGGAGGGAATCAGCCCCAGCATTTT. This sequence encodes CASSPSGGNQPQHF.

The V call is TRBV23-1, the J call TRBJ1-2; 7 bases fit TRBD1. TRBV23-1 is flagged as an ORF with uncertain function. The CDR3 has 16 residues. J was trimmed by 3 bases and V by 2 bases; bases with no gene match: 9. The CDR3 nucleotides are TGCGCCAGCAGTCAAGAAATCACAGGGGACGACTATGGCTACACCTTC. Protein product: CASSQEITGDDYGYTF.